This T cell receptor beta chain was sequenced in a study of identical twins. TCRdb re-derived calls from the 5' RACE reads in MiXCR, one entry per CDR3 protein. This table has about 530,000 distinct CDR3 sequences, over 12% appearing once. This clonotype was detected many times. This sample was also put to use in a study of yellow fever vaccine responses in identical twins.

The clonotype comes from a woman aged 18 to 35 in good health. Sample: CD4+ T cells sorted from blood.

CDR3 sequence: CASTLDFYGYTF. DNA for the CDR3: TGTGCCAGCACCCTGGACTTCTATGGCTACACCTTC. The chain has TRBV12-3 or TRBV12-4 and TRBJ1-2; unclear D gene. Trimming removed 7 bases at V and 4 bases at J, with 10 bases between. CDR3 length equals 12 residues.